Included here is one TCR beta chain sequence, with context. This sample is drawn from a study of blood T cell repertoires in COVID-19. Background on the study: Whether acute or convalescent, the COVID-19 samples came from the United States, Italy and Spain. Sources were T cells, B-cell-depleted T cells, or PBMCs; the material itself was cDNA or gDNA.

Authors' methods: Quantification of nucleated cells was approximated via reference gene primer amplification. Profiled with immunoSEQ multiplex PCR; TCRdb holds only in-frame clones, not every one. The DNA was the basis for D and trimming; V, J and clone size are from that table. The sample has a few hundred thousand clones, approximately 85% seen once. The CDR3 is made up of 15 amino acids. Germline values: CDR1 KGHSH, CDR2 LQKENI. V dropped 1 base and J dropped 5 bases, with 14 bases sitting between them. The V and J genes are TRBV18 and TRBJ1-1; D unclear. The origin of this receptor is a woman older than 75 with COVID-19, enrolled during active disease. Material for sequencing was peripheral blood. CDR3 DNA sequence: TGTGCCAGCTCACCACGGAGGAAAACGGGAACTGAAGCTTTCTTT. This translates into CASSPRRKTGTEAFF.